The entry that follows covers one T cell receptor beta chain sequence. Its cognate antigen is unknown. This sample is part of a study of cytomegalovirus exposure and HLA in healthy donors. Study-wide results and limits: It was reported that the classifier diagnosed cytomegalovirus status with high specificity and sensitivity in both the original and validation cohorts. The later analysis indicated that the majority of CMV-associated TCR beta chains appeared HLA-restricted.

V shed 2 bases and J 1 base; nucleotides not matched to a gene: 5. CDR3 size: 15 residues. Per germline, CDR1 SGHRS and CDR2 YFSETQ. Primers included in the PCR were 60 Vbeta and 13 Jbeta primers. Original methodology: Roughly 12 million shared chains were among some 80 million unique TCR beta chains counted in a later analysis. Assay used: immunoSEQ multiplex PCR; TCRdb lists only in-frame clones, some missing. Clonal size and the V and J genes are those of that table, whereas D and trimming came from the DNA. Of about 140,000 clones detected, approximately 87% appear once; the ten largest clones hold 4% to 6.5%.

The source of this sequence is a woman aged 30 to 39 in good health and CMV-seronegative. Sequencing input: PBMCs. This chain links TRBV5-1 with TRBJ2-7; TRBD2 matches at 8 bases. The CDR3 here is CASSFGAGGSYEQYF. CDR3 in DNA: TGCGCCAGCAGCTTCGGCGCGGGGGGATCCTACGAGCAGTACTTC.